This T cell receptor (beta chain) emerged from a study of technical replicates of blood from a few donors. The repertoire was sequenced with immunoSEQ multiplex PCR; TCRdb's copy has only in-frame clones and lacks some. The sample carries 45,000 to 60,000 clones, around 90% recorded once. The germline CDR1 and CDR2 sequences are SGHVS and FQNEAQ. The CDR3 runs to 14 residues. The V end was cut by 2 bases, the J end by 6 bases, with 10 bases between. In this sample, this clone turned up once. The clonotype was recovered from a human donor in good health. Some clones in this sample may be carry-over from other donors' samples. The sequenced material came from PBMCs. The V and J genes are TRBV7-8 and TRBJ2-2, with a weak D call TRBD2 (6 bases). The CDR3 DNA sequence: TGTGCCAGCAGCTTAATGATAGCGGCCGGGGAGCTGTTTTTT. It encodes CASSLMIAAGELFF. The whole variable domain, filled in from reference TRBV7-8 and TRBJ2-2, reads GAGVSQSPRYKVAKRGQDVALRCDPISGHVSLFWYQQALGQGPEFLTYFQNEAQLDKSGLPSDRFFAERPEGSVSTLKIQRTQQEDSAVYLCASSLMIAAGELFFGEGSRLTVL.